Sequencing of this T cell receptor beta chain was carried out in a study of siplizumab effects on memory and regulatory T cells. TCRdb keeps only in-frame clones here, not all; method: immunoSEQ multiplex PCR. This sample has 100,000 or so clones, with around 90% found just once. Germline-derived CDR1 and CDR2 are KGHSH and LQKENI. V was clipped by 3 bases and J by 3 bases, with 6 bases between them. The CDR3 extends over 12 amino acids. This clone occurred a few times. Its antigen is as yet unknown. Study results and limitations: Sequences below about 10^-5 frequency were poorly captured. As a result, only a minor fraction of alloreactive clones mapped to unstimulated subsets. Alloreactive CD4+ clones that could be mapped were on average roughly 69% Treg-derived with siplizumab, against more than 25% in controls.

Sequencing was performed on non-Treg CD4+ T cells sorted from blood. This TCR was sampled from a human donor in good health. The rearrangement uses TRBV18 and TRBJ2-7; D ambiguous. The CDR3 region has the DNA TGTGCCAGCTCACCCACTGACTACGAGCAGTACTTC. It yields the protein CASSPTDYEQYF.